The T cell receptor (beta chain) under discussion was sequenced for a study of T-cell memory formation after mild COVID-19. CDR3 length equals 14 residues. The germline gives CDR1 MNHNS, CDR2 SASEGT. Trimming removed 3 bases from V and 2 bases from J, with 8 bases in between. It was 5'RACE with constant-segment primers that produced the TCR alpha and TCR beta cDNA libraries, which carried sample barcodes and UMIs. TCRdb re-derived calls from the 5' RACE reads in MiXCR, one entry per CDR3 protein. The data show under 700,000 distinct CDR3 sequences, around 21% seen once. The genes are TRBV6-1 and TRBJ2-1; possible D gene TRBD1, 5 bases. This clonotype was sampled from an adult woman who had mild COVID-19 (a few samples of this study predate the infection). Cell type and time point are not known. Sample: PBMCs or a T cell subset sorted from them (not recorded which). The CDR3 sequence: CASSDRQTYNEQFF. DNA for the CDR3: TGTGCCAGCAGTGACAGACAGACCTACAATGAGCAGTTCTTC.